This record covers a single TCR beta chain. The data originate from a study of Tregs in tolerant kidney transplant recipients. Study in general: Mixed chimerism was transient after nonmyeloablative marrow transplants from related graft donors.

Sequencing was performed with immunoSEQ multiplex PCR; in TCRdb, only in-frame clones are kept and a portion is missing. The sample holds tens of thousands of clones, about 98% seen once. Trimming cost V 11 bases and J 0 bases, with 12 bases left between them. Germline V gene lookup returns CDR1 SGHNT and CDR2 YENEEA. The CDR3 runs to 13 residues. Thawed PBMCs were FACS-sorted into unstimulated CD4+CD25+CD127- regulatory T cells, CD4+CD25- non-regulatory cells, CD4 and CD8 cells. This sequence joins TRBV11-3 and TRBJ2-3; D is possibly TRBD2 (6 bases). This receptor was taken from a human donor who received a combined kidney and bone marrow transplant. The sample consisted of CD4+ T cells from blood, taken before the transplant. The CDR3 is CASYGGSTDTQYF. CDR3 nucleotides: TGTGCCTCATATGGGGGGAGCACAGATACGCAGTATTTT.